This T cell receptor beta chain was recorded in a study of blood T cell repertoires in COVID-19. Study summary: Specimens from acute and convalescent COVID-19 originated in the United States, Italy and Spain. In each case, the material was cDNA or gDNA derived from T cells, B-cell-depleted T cells, or PBMCs.

Original processing methods: For nucleated cells, counts were estimated from reference gene primer amplification. This table comes from immunoSEQ multiplex PCR, and its TCRdb copy is limited to in-frame clones, with some not included. V and J calls and clone size are as listed in that table; D and trimming were resolved from the DNA. The sample shows 200,000 to 250,000 clones, roughly 87% of them seen only once. There are 14 residues in the CDR3. J was trimmed by 6 bases and V by 5 bases; bases with no gene match: 7. Germline V lookup: CDR1 SGHDN, CDR2 FVKESK. The rearrangement joins TRBV14 to TRBJ2-7; 10 bases align to TRBD1. The clonotype comes from a middle-aged man with active or convalescent COVID-19. Sequenced material: peripheral blood. CDR3 DNA sequence: TGTGCCAGCAGCGGACAGGGGGTAGCGAGCGAGCAGTACTTC. This gives the protein CASSGQGVASEQYF.